A selection of T cell receptor beta chains follows, all from one sample in a study of OX40 agonist ivuxolimab in advanced cancers. TCRdb's table, derived via immunoSEQ multiplex PCR, lists solely in-frame clones and lacks some. The sample has approximately 82,000 clones; approximately 85% are singletons. The source material was CD4+ or CD8+ T cells sorted from blood, sampled in a trial of the OX40 agonist ivuxolimab. These receptors were collected from an adult with an advanced solid tumor such as melanoma, head and neck, liver or kidney cancer. CDR3s include the opening cysteine and the closing phenylalanine or tryptophan. D genes are given only for firm matches. Expanded clones are given a class, and other clones once, few, many or no size at all.

j_call d_call cdr3_length clone_size v_call cdr3_nt cdr3_aa
TRBJ2-2 - 14 - TRBV28 TGTGCCAGCGGCGGGACAAAATTCACCGGGGAGCTGTTTTTT CASGGTKFTGELFF
TRBJ2-3 TRBD2 15 - TRBV5-1 TGCGCCAGCAGCTGGACTAGCGGGACATCAGATACGCAGTATTTT CASSWTSGTSDTQYF
TRBJ2-1 - 15 - TRBV2 TGTGCCAGCAGTGAGAGGCTACCTTCCTACAATGAGCAGTTCTTC CASSERLPSYNEQFF
TRBJ2-2 - 14 - TRBV7-2 TGTGCCAGCAGCGTAGGACCTCTCCCCGGGGAGCTGTTTTTT CASSVGPLPGELFF
TRBJ2-3 TRBD2 15 once TRBV5-4 TGTGCCAGCAGCTTACTTAGCGGGAGATCAGATACGCAGTATTTT CASSLLSGRSDTQYF
TRBJ1-5 TRBD1 16 - TRBV7-9 TGTGCCAGCAGCTTAGTCGGACAGGGGGCCTATCAGCCCCAGCATTTT CASSLVGQGAYQPQHF
TRBJ2-3 - 13 - TRBV5-4 TGTGCCAGCAGCCGCAGGACGTCCAATACGCAGTATTTT CASSRRTSNTQYF
TRBJ1-1 TRBD1 13 few TRBV30 TGTGCCTGGAGCCGGGACAGGAACACTGAAGCTTTCTTT CAWSRDRNTEAFF
TRBJ2-3 TRBD1 15 - TRBV6-1 TGTGCCAGCAGTCAGACAGGGGGGACTGGAGATACGCAGTATTTT CASSQTGGTGDTQYF
TRBJ2-1 - 14 - TRBV11-2 TGTGCCAGCAGTCTTAGTGGCGGGTACAATGAGCAGTTCTTC CASSLSGGYNEQFF
TRBJ2-1 - 17 few TRBV14 TGTGCCAGCAGCAGGCCCCTCCAGGGCAAGGCCTACAATGAGCAGTTCTTC CASSRPLQGKAYNEQFF
TRBJ1-1 - 21 - TRBV5-1 TGCGCCAGCAGCCGAGGGGGGGCAGGACGCCAACGTTTTCTCATGAACACTGAAGCTTTCTTT CASSRGGAGRQRFLMNTEAFF
TRBJ1-2 - 14 - TRBV19 TGTGCCAGTAGTATCGTACCCGAGAGGGGTGGCTACACCTTC CASSIVPERGGYTF
TRBJ1-4 - 14 - TRBV2 TGTGCCAGCAGTGTGGCCTACGGGAATGAAAAACTGTTTTTT CASSVAYGNEKLFF
TRBJ1-1 TRBD1 19 - TRBV15 TGTGCCACCAGCAGAGATAGGTTCAGGACAGGGGGAACGAACACTGAAGCTTTCTTT CATSRDRFRTGGTNTEAFF
TRBJ2-3 TRBD2 16 - TRBV2 TGTGCCAGCAGTGGGCCCTGGGGGGGAAACACAGATACGCAGTATTTT CASSGPWGGNTDTQYF
TRBJ2-5 - 13 - TRBV7-9 TGTGCCAGCAGCTTTGGGGACGCGAAGACCCAGTACTTC CASSFGDAKTQYF
TRBJ2-7 - 12 once TRBV5-1 TGCGCCAGCAGCATACAGGGCTACGAGCAGTACTTC CASSIQGYEQYF
TRBJ2-7 - 16 few TRBV4-2 TGTGCCAGCAGCCAAGACTTTCCGGGAGCCTCCTACGAGCAGTACTTC CASSQDFPGASYEQYF
TRBJ1-1 TRBD1 16 - TRBV5-4 TGTGCCAGCAGCCTGCCCATGAGACAGGGAGACACTGAAGCTTTCTTT CASSLPMRQGDTEAFF
TRBJ1-4 - 12 - TRBV6-6 TGTGCCAGCAGACAGGGAGTCGAAAAACTGTTTTTT CASRQGVEKLFF
TRBJ1-5 TRBD1 16 once TRBV10-3 TGTGCCATCAGTGAGTCGGGGGACAGGGGAGAGCAGCCCCAGCATTTT CAISESGDRGEQPQHF
TRBJ1-5 - 13 - TRBV5-6 TGTGCCAGCAGCCACCAATGGGATCAGCCCCAGCATTTT CASSHQWDQPQHF
TRBJ2-1 TRBD2 16 - TRBV7-6 TGTGCCAGCAGCTCGCGACCGGGACTAGCCGGCAATGAGCAGTTCTTC CASSSRPGLAGNEQFF
TRBJ2-7 - 16 once TRBV19 TGTGCCAGTAGTATGGGGAAGTCACTCACCACCTACGAGCAGTACTTC CASSMGKSLTTYEQYF
TRBJ2-1 - 15 few TRBV4-1 TGCGCCAGCAGCCAAGAAGGGACAACACGGAATGAGCAGTTCTTC CASSQEGTTRNEQFF
TRBJ1-2 - 13 once TRBV28 TGTGCCAGCAGTTGGGGAGGGCTATATGGCTACACCTTC CASSWGGLYGYTF
TRBJ2-1 - 17 - TRBV13 TGTGCCAGCAGCTTAGCCCCCCGCGGGGTTTTCTGGGATGAGCAGTTCTTC CASSLAPRGVFWDEQFF
TRBJ2-7 - 13 once TRBV14 TGTGCCAGCAGCCGACTCCCGCTCTACGAGCAGTACTTC CASSRLPLYEQYF
TRBJ2-5 - 13 - TRBV7-6 TGTGCCAGCGCCCCTCGCCAACAAGAGACCCAGTACTTC CASAPRQQETQYF
TRBJ1-3 - 15 - TRBV18 TGTGCCAGCTCACCATCGAGGGACTCTGGAAACACCATATATTTT CASSPSRDSGNTIYF
TRBJ2-7 - 15 - TRBV5-4 TGTGCCAGCAGCTTAGCCGACGGTTACTCCTACGAGCAGTACTTC CASSLADGYSYEQYF
TRBJ2-1 TRBD2 17 - TRBV4-3 TGCGCCAGCAGCCAATACGTCGGGGGGACCTCCCACAATGAGCAGTTCTTC CASSQYVGGTSHNEQFF
TRBJ1-1 - 13 - TRBV30 TGTGCCTGGAGGCGGGACAAGAACACTGAAGCTTTCTTT CAWRRDKNTEAFF
TRBJ1-1 - 13 - TRBV19 TGTGCCAGTAGTACCACAATCCACACTGAAGCTTTCTTT CASSTTIHTEAFF
TRBJ2-3 - 15 - TRBV7-9 TGTGCCAGCAGCTTAGATGTCAGCAACACAGATACGCAGTATTTT CASSLDVSNTDTQYF
TRBJ2-1 - 13 - TRBV7-6 TGTGCCAGCAGCCTCTCAGTGAACAATGAGCAGTTCTTC CASSLSVNNEQFF
TRBJ2-5 TRBD2 14 - TRBV6-1 TGTGCCAGCAACAGTGCGGGAGTGGGGGAGACCCAGTACTTC CASNSAGVGETQYF
TRBJ2-3 - 14 - TRBV29-1 TGCAGTCAAAACACCCTGAGGGGCACAGATACGCAGTATTTT CSQNTLRGTDTQYF
TRBJ2-1 - 15 once TRBV7-2 TGTGCCAGCAGCCAACAGGGATGGGGCTGGGGTGAGCAGTTCTTC CASSQQGWGWGEQFF
TRBJ2-6 TRBD2 17 - TRBV27 TGTGCCAGCAGTTTAGGGACTAGCGGAGCTGGGGCCAACGTCCTGACTTTC CASSLGTSGAGANVLTF
TRBJ2-5 - 16 - TRBV11-2 TGTGCCAGCAGCCCCCGGACGGCAGCCTACCAAGAGACCCAGTACTTC CASSPRTAAYQETQYF
TRBJ2-7 - 13 - TRBV19 TGTGCCAGTAGTCCGGGGGCGGCCTACGAGCAGTACTTC CASSPGAAYEQYF